This TCR beta chain was sequenced in a study of control samples from healthy donors and cancer patients. TCRdb keeps only in-frame clones here, not all; method: immunoSEQ multiplex PCR. The table lists roughly 120,000 clones, roughly 84% of them singletons. This clone was recorded once. Germline CDR1 LNHNV, CDR2 YYDKDF (reference sequence). The CDR3 extends over 14 amino acids. V dropped 0 bases and J dropped 6; count of bases not matched to a gene: 4. The receptor's source is a man aged 45-65 years in good health. Sequenced input: blood. The chain couples TRBV15 to TRBJ1-2; TRBD1 aligns across 7 bases. The CDR3 spells CATSREGGGNGYTF. CDR3 DNA: TGTGCCACCAGCAGAGAGGGAGGGGGCAATGGCTACACCTTC.